Sequencing of this T cell receptor beta chain was carried out in a study of T cells in Graves' hyperthyroidism and ophthalmopathy. The TCR beta CDR3 regions underwent amplification using RNA transcripts as the source. First-round RT-PCR targeting the TCR CDR3 was performed with the HTBI primer set. A single record per CDR3 protein comes from TCRdb applying MiXCR to the multiplex PCR reads. The sample contains over 350,000 distinct CDR3 sequences, approximately 17% of which appear only once. The V gene lost 0 bases and the J gene lost 4 bases, with 9 bases spanning the gap. Germline CDR1 and CDR2: DFQATT and SNEGSKA (reference sequence). The CDR3 contains 13 residues. This clonotype came up many times.

The clonotype originates from a young man with Graves' ophthalmopathy. The sequencing input was blood. The J gene is TRBJ1-2, the V gene TRBV20-1; a possible D gene is TRBD1 (6 bases). This chain's CDR3 is CSARDNRVYGYTF. The CDR3 DNA is TGCAGTGCTAGAGACAACAGGGTCTATGGCTACACCTTC.